This TCR beta chain derives from a study of blood T cell repertoires in COVID-19. As for the study in general: Sources were T cells, B-cell-depleted T cells, or PBMCs; the material itself was cDNA or gDNA.

The authors' processing: Amplified reference gene primers provided the basis for estimating nucleated cell counts. The method was immunoSEQ multiplex PCR; TCRdb's version includes in-frame clones alone and lacks a portion of them. That table gives V, J and clone size, and the DNA gave D and trimming. The sample shows 200,000 to 250,000 clones, about 88% of them seen only once. Seattle cases were enrolled at active infection and followed longitudinally. J lost 6 bases, V lost 4 bases, and 13 bases had no gene match. Germline CDR1 is SGHRS and CDR2 is YFSETQ. The CDR3 spans 15 residues. The sequence was obtained from a woman between 45 and 65 years old with COVID-19, enrolled during active disease. Sequenced sample: peripheral blood. The chain is built from TRBV5-1 and TRBJ2-7; TRBD2 matches at 7 bases. CDR3 loop: CASSPRDQREGEQYF. CDR3 DNA: TGCGCCAGCAGCCCTCGGGACCAGAGGGAGGGCGAGCAGTACTTC. The whole variable domain, remainder taken from reference TRBV5-1 and TRBJ2-7, is KAGVTQTPRYLIKTRGQQVTLSCSPISGHRSVSWYQQTPGQGLQFLFEYFSETQRNKGNFPGRFSGRQFSNSRSEMNVSTLELGDSALYLCASSPRDQREGEQYFGPGTRLTVT.